The sequence of this T cell receptor (beta chain) was determined in a study of beta chain features in type 1 diabetes. Findings and limits, study-wide: Shorter TCRB CDR3s, moderately but significantly so, were found in Type 1 diabetes patients in all four CD4+ subsets.

The table lists this clone with a few counts. What it binds is not known. This CDR3 has 16 amino acids. Germline CDR1 LGHNA, CDR2 YNFKEQ. Losses at the gene ends were 5 bases for V and 2 bases for J; bases not matched to a gene: 6. Since all of the isolated RNA was reverse transcribed, expressed TCRB transcripts were what got sequenced. TCRdb keeps only in-frame clones here, not all; method: immunoSEQ multiplex PCR. The data hold 150,000 to 180,000 clones, with approximately 10% observed a single time. What was sequenced was central memory CD4+ T cells from blood. The chain links TRBV4-2 to TRBJ2-3; 11 bases map to TRBD2. The TCR originated in a man between 25 and 39 years old with type 1 diabetes. The CDR3 protein is CASSFPTSGVTDTQYF. The DNA for the CDR3 is TGTGCCAGCAGCTTTCCGACTAGCGGGGTCACAGATACGCAGTATTTT.